Each of the 2 T cell receptor beta chains below was sequenced from the same sample in a study of T cell responses to AZD1222 COVID-19 vaccine. This table comes from immunoSEQ multiplex PCR, and its TCRdb copy is limited to in-frame clones, with some not included. The sample carries 120,000 or so clones, 84% recorded once. Sequencing was performed on peripheral blood, taken 28 days after the second AZD1222 dose. The receptor source for this set is an adult who received the AZD1222 COVID-19 vaccine.

In this sample, this clone turned up a few times. The chain links TRBV28 to TRBJ1-5; weak D call: TRBD1 (5 bases). Germline V gene sequence: CDR1 MDHEN, CDR2 SYDVKM. V lost 9 bases to trimming and J lost 2 bases, with 14 bases between them. The CDR3 spans 14 residues. In nucleotides, the CDR3 is TGTGCCAGTAGGGGATATTGGGGCAATCAGCCCCAGCATTTT. Its protein product is CASRGYWGNQPQHF.

The CDR3 bases are TGTGCCAGCAGTCAAGAGACCGGCTTTCAGCCCCAGCATTTT. It codes for CASSQETGFQPQHF. The chain combines TRBV2 with TRBJ1-5; D uncertain. CDR1 SNHLY and CDR2 FYNNEI come from the germline V gene. V was trimmed by 5 bases and J by 6 bases, leaving 14 bases between them. This CDR3 is built from 14 residues.